What follows are 23 T cell receptor beta chains derived from one specimen sequenced in a study of cytomegalovirus exposure and HLA in healthy donors. Vbeta (60) and Jbeta (13) primers were used in the PCR. Data came from immunoSEQ multiplex PCR; TCRdb stores just in-frame clones and leaves some out. The sample consists of 140,000 to 150,000 clones, roughly 66% of them appearing once. Sequencing was performed on PBMCs. The receptors originated from a woman aged 60-70 years in good health and CMV-seronegative.

The chain carries TRBV6-1 and TRBJ1-5; D ambiguous. The V end lost 1 base, the J end lost 5 bases, and 6 bases lay between the germline ends. The CDR3 consists of 13 residues. The germline gives CDR1 MNHNS, CDR2 SASEGT. The CDR3 is CASSEGAHQPQHF. DNA for the CDR3: TGTGCCAGCAGTGAAGGGGCTCATCAGCCCCAGCATTTT.

V is TRBV6-6 and J is TRBJ2-2, with TRBD2 matching over 8 bases. Trimming cost V 2 bases and J 6 bases; bases outside gene matches: 5. The CDR3 runs to 15 residues. CDR1 is MNHNY and CDR2 is SVGAGI in the germline V gene (reference sequence). The DNA for the CDR3 is TGTGCCAGCAGTTACCCCTCAGCGGGGGCCGGGGAGCTGTTTTTT. Amino acids: CASSYPSAGAGELFF.

The J gene is TRBJ2-5, the V gene TRBV5-1; 8 nucleotides line up with TRBD2. Trimming removed 0 bases from V and 1 base from J; junction bases left unmatched: 8. The CDR3 extends over 17 amino acids. Germline V CDR1 and CDR2: SGHRS, YFSETQ. The CDR3 loop reads CASSLESGGVFQETQYF. CDR3 coding DNA: TGCGCCAGCAGCTTGGAAAGCGGGGGCGTATTCCAAGAGACCCAGTACTTC.

CDR3 in DNA: TGTGCCAGTACCAGGGGGACCCCAAACGGGGTGGGGGCCTACAATGAGCAGTTCTTC. Protein sequence: CASTRGTPNGVGAYNEQFF. V gene TRBV19 combines with J gene TRBJ2-1; TRBD1 matches 7 bases. Germline trimming cut 7 bases from V and 2 bases from J; bases unmatched to any gene: 20. CDR3 size: 19 residues. The germline gives CDR1 LNHDA, CDR2 SQIVND (reference sequence).

J is TRBJ1-1 and V is TRBV7-2, with 8 bases identical to TRBD1. The germline gives CDR1 SGHTA, CDR2 FQGNSA. The J segment lost 1 base and the V segment lost 5 bases, leaving 6 bases of the junction unmatched. This CDR3 is built from 15 residues. The CDR3 loop reads CASSARQGWNTEAFF. The DNA of the CDR3 is TGTGCCAGCAGCGCGAGACAGGGGTGGAACACTGAAGCTTTCTTT.

This rearrangement joins TRBV4-2 to TRBJ2-3; D might be TRBD1 (6 bases). Germline V CDR1 and CDR2: LGHNA, YNFKEQ. The V end was cut by 0 bases, the J end by 5 bases, with 18 bases between. This CDR3 has 17 residues. The CDR3 loop is CASSQDGGTRAGDTQYF. DNA of the CDR3: TGTGCCAGCAGCCAAGATGGGGGCACGCGGGCGGGAGATACGCAGTATTTT.

The CDR3 loop reads CASSYTGGAYEQYF. CDR3 nucleotide sequence: TGTGCCAGCAGTTACACCGGGGGTGCCTACGAGCAGTACTTC. The rearrangement joins TRBV6-6 to TRBJ2-7; D perhaps matches TRBD2 (6 bases). The germline CDR1 and CDR2 sequences are MNHNY and SVGAGI (reference sequence). CDR3 length: 14 amino acids. V gave up 2 bases and J gave up 2 bases, with 10 bases separating them.

The J gene is TRBJ1-3, the V gene TRBV28; TRBD1 matches at 7 bases. After removal of 7 bases from V and 3 bases from J, the junction contained 6 bases not matched to a gene. The CDR3 runs 14 residues. Germline assignment: CDR1 MDHEN and CDR2 SYDVKM. The CDR3 region is CASIRTGVGNTIYF. The CDR3, as DNA: TGTGCCAGCATCCGGACAGGCGTTGGAAACACCATATATTTT.

J is TRBJ2-7 and V is TRBV7-9, with D hard to call. The CDR3 has 13 amino acids. The germline gives CDR1 SEHNR, CDR2 FQNEAQ (reference sequence). V lost 5 bases to trimming and J lost 0 bases, with 8 bases between them. The CDR3: CASSNINSYEQYF. Written as DNA, the CDR3 is TGTGCCAGCAGCAACATCAACTCCTACGAGCAGTACTTC.

Of note for this clone: The junction differs from germline at one of its ends, possibly a read error. The genes are TRBV5-1 and TRBJ2-3; 14 bases align to TRBD2. From germline, CDR1 is SGHRS and CDR2 YFSETQ. The CDR3 spans 14 residues. The CDR3 here is CASSHGGGLAGVTF. For the CDR3, the DNA is TGCGCCAGCAGCCACGGGGGGGGACTAGCGGGGGTAACCTTT.

The chain joins TRBV9 to TRBJ1-1, with D maybe TRBD1 (5 bases). CDR3 length: 14 amino acids. The germline gives CDR1 SGDLS, CDR2 YYNGEE. Trimming removed 0 bases from V and 7 bases from J, with 13 bases in between. This chain's CDR3 is CASSVVGQTGEAFF. CDR3 DNA sequence: TGTGCCAGCAGCGTAGTCGGACAAACTGGTGAAGCTTTCTTT.

Notes on this clone: A junction end diverges from the germline sequence, so it may reflect a read error. The chain employs TRBV7-9 and TRBJ1-6; D gene unclear. The CDR3 spans 16 residues. Germline V gives CDR1 SEHNR, CDR2 FQNEAQ (reference sequence). DNA of the CDR3: TGTTCCAGCAGCTTCCGGGAGGTTATAATGGGTTCACCCCTCCACTTT. It translates to CSSSFREVIMGSPLHF.

This clone was counted a few times. The rearrangement joins TRBV9 to TRBJ2-5; weak D call: TRBD1 (5 bases). CDR1 is SGDLS and CDR2 is YYNGEE in the germline V gene. CDR3 length: 15 amino acids. Trimming took off 0 bases at V and 2 bases at J, with 11 bases between the two ends. The CDR3, as DNA: TGTGCCAGCAGCGTAGACGGCAGGGCGCAAGAGACCCAGTACTTC. This codes for CASSVDGRAQETQYF.

V and J are TRBV5-1 and TRBJ1-2; TRBD1 matches at 7 bases. CDR3 length: 16 residues. Trimming took 3 bases from V and 0 from J; bases not matched to a gene: 8. CDR1 SGHRS and CDR2 YFSETQ come from the germline V gene. The CDR3 here is CASSSNPGGTNYGYTF. For the CDR3, the DNA is TGCGCCAGCAGCTCTAACCCAGGGGGAACTAACTATGGCTACACCTTC.

This chain uses TRBV5-4 with TRBJ2-7; the match to TRBD2 covers 15 bases. CDR1 and CDR2 (germline): SGHNT, YYREEE (reference sequence). The CDR3 covers 17 residues. The V gene end was trimmed by 6 bases and the J gene end by 0 bases; junction bases not matched to a gene: 7. The CDR3 protein is CASIDGLAGGSSYEQYF. The CDR3 DNA sequence: TGTGCCAGCATTGACGGACTAGCGGGAGGGAGCTCCTACGAGCAGTACTTC.

The chain carries TRBV7-8 and TRBJ1-2; no definite D call. V gave up 5 bases and J gave up 0 bases, with 13 bases separating them. CDR1 is SGHVS and CDR2 is FQNEAQ in the germline V gene. The CDR3 is 15 residues long. CDR3 nucleotide sequence: TGTGCCAGCAGCCCTTCAGGATCAGCTAACTATGGCTACACCTTC. Its protein is CASSPSGSANYGYTF.

The V and J genes are TRBV6-4 and TRBJ2-3, with D possibly being TRBD2 (6 bases). Trimming pared 2 bases from V and 1 base from J, leaving 13 bases between. This CDR3 is built from 16 residues. Germline CDR1 reads MRHNA; CDR2 reads SNTAGT. Written as DNA, the CDR3 is TGTGCCAGCAGTGACGCTAGGACTACCGGCACAGATACGCAGTATTTT. It yields the protein CASSDARTTGTDTQYF.

V and J are TRBV28 and TRBJ2-7; perhaps TRBD2 as D (6 bases). The CDR3 runs to 14 residues. Per germline, CDR1 MDHEN and CDR2 SYDVKM. The V end lost 7 bases, the J end lost 4 bases, and 17 bases lay between the germline ends. The CDR3, as DNA: TGTGCCAGCAACATCGGGGGACTTAGTTACGAGCAGTACTTC. Its translation: CASNIGGLSYEQYF.

This clone has a handful of counts. The chain is built from TRBV19 and TRBJ1-1; 9 nucleotides match TRBD1. With V trimmed by 3 bases and J by 2 bases, 7 bases remained unmatched. The CDR3 loop spans 16 amino acids. The V gene's germline CDR1 is LNHDA and CDR2 SQIVND (reference sequence). The CDR3 spells CASSILTGGLNTEAFF. The CDR3 DNA sequence: TGTGCCAGTAGTATCTTGACAGGGGGGCTTAACACTGAAGCTTTCTTT.

This clone came up once. J is TRBJ2-5 and V is TRBV6-1, with 9 positions matching TRBD1. TRBJ2-7 explains the end of the DNA better; the J call may be wrong. The CDR3 runs 16 residues. CDR1 MNHNS and CDR2 SASEGT come from the germline V gene. The CDR3 reads CASSAAGQGPGYEQYF. The CDR3 region has the DNA TGTGCCAGCAGTGCGGCCGGACAGGGGCCCGGATACGAGCAGTACTTC.

CDR3 residues: CASSVGTSGTSYEQYF. The DNA for the CDR3 is TGTGCCAGCAGCGTAGGGACTAGCGGGACCTCCTACGAGCAGTACTTC. This chain uses TRBV9 with TRBJ2-7; 12 bases map to TRBD2. V gave up 0 bases and J gave up 0 bases; unmatched junction bases: 1. The CDR3 has 16 amino acids. The germline V gene has CDR1 SGDLS and CDR2 YYNGEE.

V is TRBV7-8 and J is TRBJ1-3; D unclear. Looked up from germline, CDR1 is SGHVS and CDR2 is FQNEAQ. The CDR3 length is 16 residues. V was cut by 4 bases and J by 4 bases, with 17 bases left in between. The CDR3 loop reads CASSSRAGGLGNTIYF. The CDR3 nucleotides are TGTGCCAGCAGCTCGCGGGCGGGCGGCCTAGGAAACACCATATATTTT.

The rearrangement joins TRBV12-5 to TRBJ2-3; D might be TRBD2 (5 bases). CDR1 is LGHNT, CDR2 FRNRAP, per germline. Trimming removed 6 bases at V and 0 bases at J, with 13 bases between. This CDR3 comprises 15 residues. In DNA form, the CDR3 reads TGTGCTAGTGGCCTCGGACTCGGAAGCACAGATACGCAGTATTTT. It is translated as CASGLGLGSTDTQYF.